This TCR beta chain emerged from a study of blood T cell repertoires in COVID-19. The length of the CDR3 is 11 residues. Between the trimmed V and J ends, which lost 7 bases and 3 bases, there was a span of 7 bases. Germline CDR1 is SNHLY and CDR2 is FYNNEI. Sequencing used immunoSEQ multiplex PCR; TCRdb keeps in-frame clones, though not all of them. The sample carries more than 200,000 clones, 65% to 85% recorded once. The chain carries TRBV2 and TRBJ2-7, with D unclear. The source material was peripheral blood. The receptor was derived from a woman aged 80 or older with acute or convalescent COVID-19. The CDR3 nucleotides are TGTGCCAGCAAGAGACACTACGAGCAGTACTTC. It is translated as CASKRHYEQYF.